The subject of this entry is one T cell receptor (beta chain). Read data end 3 residues before the CDR3 end; the end is taken from the germline J gene. The assay was immunoSEQ multiplex PCR, and TCRdb's table has in-frame clones only and misses some. In total, the table holds more than 40,000 clones. This specimen comes from a study of T cells in women clearing cervical HPV infection. MY09/MY11 PCR detected cervical HPV DNA; dot-blot assigned genotypes. Germline V gene lookup returns CDR1 MNHEY and CDR2 SMNVEV (reference sequence). J was trimmed by 3 bases and V by 5 bases; bases with no gene match: 0. The CDR3 is 15 amino acids.

The rearrangement links TRBV27 to TRBJ2-1; 14 nucleotides agree with TRBD2. The source material was blood buffy coat. The receptor's source is a woman aged 18 to 69 with a cervical HPV16 infection that either progressed to CIN3+ or cleared (not recorded which). CDR3 sequence: CASSGLAGGYNEQFF. CDR3 bases read: TGTGCCAGCAGTGGACTAGCGGGGGGCTACAATGAG.